The 2 T cell receptor beta chains in this list originate from one sample, sequenced in a study of CD4 and CD8 cells across lung adenocarcinoma regions. MiXCR, applied by TCRdb to the PCR reads, yields one record per CDR3 protein. This table holds about 23,000 distinct CDR3 sequences, more than 45% found once. Sequencing used CD4+ T cells from the center of a lung tumor. These TCRs come from a male donor with lung adenocarcinoma. The CD4 and CD8 labels of this study may be unreliable.

This clonotype qualifies as medium-sized. The V gene is TRBV6-1, the J gene TRBJ2-3, with 11 bases that match TRBD2. The CDR3 length is 15 residues. Per germline, CDR1 MNHNS and CDR2 SASEGT. Trimming took 6 bases from V and 6 from J; bases not matched to a gene: 8. CDR3 DNA: TGTGCCAGCAGCCTACTAGCGGGAGAATCCGATACGCAGTATTTT. It yields the protein CASSLLAGESDTQYF.

This clonotype showed up many times. The chain couples TRBV6-5 to TRBJ2-7; 9 nucleotides align to TRBD1. Germline-derived CDR1 and CDR2 are MNHEY and SVGAGI. This CDR3 region has 15 residues. V lost 3 bases to trimming and J lost 3 bases; unmatched junction nucleotides: 6. The CDR3 here is CASSYSGQGVYEQYF. DNA of the CDR3: TGTGCCAGCAGTTATTCGGGACAGGGCGTCTACGAGCAGTACTTC.